This TCR beta chain is from a study of cytomegalovirus exposure and HLA in healthy donors. Background on the study: Findings of an earlier analysis included 110 million or so unique TCR beta sequences from 170 million or so T cells.

A multiplex PCR was run with 60 Vbeta primers and 13 Jbeta primers. Clones were read by immunoSEQ multiplex PCR, and TCRdb kept only the in-frame ones, dropping some. The sample includes about 110,000 clones, around 69% of them seen just once. Concerning this clone itself: Antigen: not known.

Germline CDR1 MNHEY, CDR2 SVGAGI. The CDR3 is 15 amino acids. With V trimmed by 5 bases and J by 3 bases, 5 bases remained unmatched. Study observations and caveats: Follow-up analysis later connected one missense variant in DCLRE1C with trimming of TCR beta V- and J-genes. A prior analysis recorded that most TCR beta V segments were productive about 90% or about 30% of the time. The study designated about 160 TCR beta chains cytomegalovirus-associated.

The receptor comes from a middle-aged woman in good health and CMV-seropositive. This chain links TRBV6-5 with TRBJ1-2, with 11 positions matching TRBD1. Sequenced sample: PBMCs. The CDR3 sequence: CASSTRDRGDYGYTF. CDR3 nucleotide sequence: TGTGCCAGCAGTACCCGGGACAGGGGGGACTATGGCTACACCTTC.